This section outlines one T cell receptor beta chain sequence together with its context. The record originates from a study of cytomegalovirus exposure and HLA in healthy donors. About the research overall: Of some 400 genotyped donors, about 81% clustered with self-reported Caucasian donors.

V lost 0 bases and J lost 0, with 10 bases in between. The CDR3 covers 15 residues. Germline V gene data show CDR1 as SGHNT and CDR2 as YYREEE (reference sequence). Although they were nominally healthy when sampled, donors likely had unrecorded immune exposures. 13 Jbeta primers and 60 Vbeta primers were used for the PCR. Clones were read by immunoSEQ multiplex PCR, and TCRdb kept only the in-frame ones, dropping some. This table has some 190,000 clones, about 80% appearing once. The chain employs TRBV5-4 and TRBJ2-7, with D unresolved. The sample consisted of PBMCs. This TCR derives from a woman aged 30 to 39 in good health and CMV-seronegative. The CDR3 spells CASSLVGRLSYEQYF. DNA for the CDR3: TGTGCCAGCAGCTTGGTCGGCAGGCTCTCCTACGAGCAGTACTTC.